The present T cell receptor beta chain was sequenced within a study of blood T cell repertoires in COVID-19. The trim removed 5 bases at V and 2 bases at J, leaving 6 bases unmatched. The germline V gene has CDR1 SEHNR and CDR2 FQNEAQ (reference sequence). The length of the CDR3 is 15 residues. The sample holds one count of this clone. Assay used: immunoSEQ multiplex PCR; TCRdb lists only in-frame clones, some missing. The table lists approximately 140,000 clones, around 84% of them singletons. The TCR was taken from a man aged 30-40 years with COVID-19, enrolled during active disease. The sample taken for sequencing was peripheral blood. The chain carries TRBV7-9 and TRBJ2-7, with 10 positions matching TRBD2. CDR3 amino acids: CASSQRTSGPYEQYF. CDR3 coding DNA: TGTGCCAGCAGCCAACGGACTAGCGGCCCCTACGAGCAGTACTTC.